The 8 T cell receptor beta chains presented below share a single source sample, sequenced in a study of blood T cell repertoires in COVID-19. Only in-frame clones appear in the TCRdb table, and some are missing; sequencing was by immunoSEQ multiplex PCR. The sample includes 50,000 to 60,000 clones, 88% of them seen just once. The specimen was peripheral blood. The source of these receptors is a man aged 60 to 75 with active COVID-19.

The gene calls are TRBV5-1 and TRBJ1-5; D is possibly TRBD1 (5 bases). There are 13 residues in the CDR3. V lost 3 bases and J 9 bases, leaving 13 bases between the germline ends. Germline-derived CDR1 and CDR2 are SGHRS and YFSETQ. CDR3 protein: CASSSRAGGPQHF. DNA of the CDR3: TGCGCCAGCAGCTCCAGGGCCGGCGGGCCCCAGCATTTT.

The V call is TRBV15, the J call TRBJ2-3; 12 bases agree with TRBD1. CDR3 length: 15 residues. Germline V gene data show CDR1 as LNHNV and CDR2 as YYDKDF (reference sequence). Trimming took 5 bases from V and 7 from J; bases not matched to a gene: 7. The DNA for the CDR3 is TGTGCCACCAGCGGGGGACAGGGGGCTAGGCATACGCAGTATTTT. It is translated as CATSGGQGARHTQYF. The entire variable domain, with the rest obtained from reference TRBV15 and TRBJ2-3, is as follows: DAMVIQNPRYQVTQFGKPVTLSCSQTLNHNVMYWYQQKSSQAPKLLFHYYDKDFNNEADTPDNFQSRRPNTSFCFLDIRSPGLGDTAMYLCATSGGQGARHTQYFGPGTRLTVL.

The rearrangement links TRBV5-4 to TRBJ2-7; 7 bases match TRBD2. This CDR3 has 15 amino acids. Germline CDR1 SGHNT, CDR2 YYREEE (reference sequence). The junction had 9 bases not matched to a gene; V was cut back by 4 bases and J by 2 bases. The CDR3 sequence: CASSESSGEAYEQYF. Here the CDR3 DNA reads TGTGCCAGCAGCGAAAGCAGCGGGGAGGCCTACGAGCAGTACTTC.

This clone occurred once. V is TRBV10-1 and J is TRBJ2-5; D unresolved. Germline values: CDR1 WNHNN, CDR2 SYGVQD (reference sequence). The V and J ends lost 3 bases and 5 bases respectively, with 7 bases between them. The CDR3 loop spans 12 amino acids. The CDR3 loop is CASSEGVETQYF. In DNA, the CDR3 is TGCGCCAGCAGTGAAGGAGTGGAGACCCAGTACTTC.

The J gene is TRBJ2-1, the V gene TRBV13, with D tentatively TRBD2 (5 bases). The CDR3 sequence is 14 residues long. V was pared by 5 bases and J by 3 bases, with 11 bases between. The germline gives CDR1 PRHDT, CDR2 FYEKMQ (reference sequence). For the CDR3, the DNA is TGTGCCAGCAGCAGGGCGGGCGACTACAATGAGCAGTTCTTC. Translated: CASSRAGDYNEQFF.

V gene TRBV6-1 combines with J gene TRBJ1-2, with D hard to call. V lost 3 bases and J 7 bases, leaving 12 bases between the germline ends. The length of the CDR3 is 13 residues. CDR1 and CDR2 from the germline V gene are MNHNS and SASEGT. The CDR3 region is CASSDRLSGGYTF. The CDR3 coding sequence is TGTGCCAGCAGTGACAGGTTGAGCGGTGGCTACACCTTC.

The chain recombines TRBV19 with TRBJ1-1; maybe TRBD1 (5 bases). Germline CDR1 reads LNHDA; CDR2 reads SQIVND (reference sequence). This CDR3 spans 14 amino acids. The ends were cut back, 5 bases at V and 5 bases at J, with 15 bases in the middle. CDR3 bases: TGTGCCAGTAGTGCCTACAGGTTTGGAACTGAAGCTTTCTTT. This translates into CASSAYRFGTEAFF.

The chain couples TRBV21-1 to TRBJ2-7; TRBD2 is the table's D call, not checked against the DNA. TRBV21-1 is described as a pseudogene. The CDR3 is 15 residues long. Here the CDR3 DNA reads TGTGCCAGCCGCGGGGGTAGCGGGAGCCCCCACGAGCAGTACTTC. Its translation: CASRGGSGSPHEQYF.